Listed below are T cell receptor beta chains from one sample, sequenced in a study of regulatory T cells in long-lasting Graves disease. TCRdb re-called the multiplex PCR reads through MiXCR, storing one row per CDR3 protein. The data contain fewer than 650,000 distinct CDR3 sequences, around 17% of them seen just once; the ten biggest clones take up approximately 20%. These data were also filed under a second study, of T cells in Graves' hyperthyroidism and ophthalmopathy.

This specimen was peripheral blood mononuclear cells (PBMCs), taken at new diagnosis, from a patient treated with antithyroid drugs. The receptors originated from a woman aged 30 to 39 with Graves disease. Each CDR3 is given with its conserved first and last residue. The order of the fields is CDR3 protein, CDR3 DNA, D gene, V gene, clone size, CDR3 length, J gene. The D gene is left open where the match is weak. Not every row has a clone size; where given, it reads once, few, many or a size class.

CASSQDWFRLAAYNEQFF | TGCGCCAGCAGCCAAGATTGGTTTCGGCTAGCGGCCTACAATGAGCAGTTCTTC | TRBD2 | TRBV4-1 | NA | 18 | TRBJ2-1
CSAWHGITDTQYF | TGCAGCGCATGGCACGGAATCACAGATACGCAGTATTTT | NA | TRBV29-1 | many | 13 | TRBJ2-3
CASSQDRQLVADTQYF | TGCGCCAGCAGCCAAGATCGTCAACTAGTGGCTGATACGCAGTATTTT | NA | TRBV4-1 | NA | 16 | TRBJ2-3
CASSIRSVGPQHF | TGTGCCAGTAGTATTCGTTCAGTAGGGCCCCAGCATTTT | NA | TRBV19 | few | 13 | TRBJ1-5
CASSYRVKNEQFF | TGTGCCAGCAGTTACCGCGTGAAAAATGAGCAGTTCTTC | NA | TRBV27 | many | 13 | TRBJ2-1
CASSVGPAGTGNTIYF | TGTGCCAGCAGCGTAGGACCCGCTGGCACTGGAAACACCATATATTTT | NA | TRBV9 | NA | 16 | TRBJ1-3
CASSLRAEESPLHF | TGTGCCAGCAGCTTAAGGGCGGAGGAGTCACCCCTCCACTTT | NA | TRBV7-8 | NA | 14 | TRBJ1-6
CASSPHNANEKLFF | TGTGCCAGCAGTCCTCATAACGCTAATGAAAAACTGTTTTTT | NA | TRBV28 | many | 14 | TRBJ1-4
CASSQFGQPQHF | TGTGCCAGCAGCCAATTCGGCCAGCCCCAGCATTTT | NA | TRBV3-1 | many | 12 | TRBJ1-5
CATSSPHRTGASYEQYF | TGTGCCACCAGCAGTCCCCATCGGACAGGGGCCTCCTACGAGCAGTACTTC | TRBD1 | TRBV15 | few | 17 | TRBJ2-7
CASSLYRLAGVGGELFF | TGTGCCAGCAGCCTCTACCGCCTAGCGGGGGTGGGCGGGGAGCTGTTTTTT | TRBD2 | TRBV27 | few | 17 | TRBJ2-2
CASSHGTGRGGEQFF | TGTGCCAGCAGCCATGGGACAGGCCGAGGGGGTGAGCAGTTCTTC | TRBD1 | TRBV28 | many | 15 | TRBJ2-1
CASNHPGEGEQYF | TGTGCCAGCAATCACCCAGGGGAGGGAGAGCAGTACTTC | NA | TRBV25-1 | NA | 13 | TRBJ2-7
CSAGTGQENYGYTF | TGCAGTGCCGGGACCGGACAGGAGAACTATGGCTACACCTTC | TRBD1 | TRBV20-1 | few | 14 | TRBJ1-2
CASSLITSGRPQYF | TGTGCCAGCAGTTTAATAACTAGCGGGAGGCCGCAGTACTTC | TRBD2 | TRBV28 | many | 14 | TRBJ2-7
CASTMGRESDEQFF | TGTGCCAGCACTATGGGGCGGGAGAGCGATGAGCAGTTCTTC | TRBD2 | TRBV12-3/TRBV12-4 | few | 14 | TRBJ2-1
CATGVYGDTQYF | TGTGCCACAGGAGTGTATGGAGATACGCAGTATTTT | NA | TRBV10-3 | NA | 12 | TRBJ2-3
CASSYKLSGSSSYEQYF | TGTGCCAGCAGTTACAAGTTGAGCGGGTCGAGCTCCTACGAGCAGTACTTC | NA | TRBV6-5 | few | 17 | TRBJ2-7
CASSKLAGGSNVAGTQYF | TGTGCCAGCAGCAAACTAGCGGGAGGGTCGAACGTAGCTGGTACCCAGTACTTC | TRBD2 | TRBV6-2/TRBV6-3 | NA | 18 | TRBJ2-5
CSVGTGWETQYF | TGCAGCGTCGGGACAGGGTGGGAGACCCAGTACTTC | TRBD1 | TRBV29-1 | many | 12 | TRBJ2-5
CASSLVAGWPYEQYF | TGTGCCAGCAGTTTAGTAGCGGGATGGCCCTACGAGCAGTACTTC | TRBD2 | TRBV27 | NA | 15 | TRBJ2-7
CASSLSDSLEKLFF | TGTGCCAGCAGTTTATCGGACAGTTTAGAAAAACTGTTTTTT | NA | TRBV27 | many | 14 | TRBJ1-4
CASSLVTVPGQVRTQHF | TGTGCCAGCAGCTTGGTAACGGTCCCGGGACAGGTACGGACCCAGCATTTT | TRBD1 | TRBV7-9 | few | 17 | TRBJ1-5
CASSFGTNEKLFF | TGTGCCAGCAGTTTCGGGACCAATGAAAAACTGTTTTTT | NA | TRBV12-3/TRBV12-4 | many | 13 | TRBJ1-4
CSAPRDRDTEAFF | TGCAGTGCTCCCCGGGACAGGGACACTGAAGCTTTCTTT | TRBD1 | TRBV20-1 | many | 13 | TRBJ1-1
CASSQFGETQYF | TGTGCCAGCAGCCAATTCGGTGAGACCCAGTACTTC | NA | TRBV3-1 | many | 12 | TRBJ2-5
CASSLGTAGELFF | TGTGCCAGCAGTTTAGGGACGGCCGGGGAGCTGTTTTTT | NA | TRBV28 | many | 13 | TRBJ2-2
CASSRWDSTNEKLFF | TGTGCCAGCAGCAGATGGGACTCAACTAATGAAAAACTGTTTTTT | NA | TRBV7-2 | few | 15 | TRBJ1-4
CASSATVAPLHF | TGTGCCAGCAGTGCCACGGTGGCACCCCTCCACTTT | NA | TRBV2 | many | 12 | TRBJ1-6
CASSIRGGSTEAFF | TGTGCCAGCAGTATAAGGGGCGGTAGCACTGAAGCTTTCTTT | NA | TRBV28 | many | 14 | TRBJ1-1
CASSSLGQSTDTQYF | TGTGCCAGCAGTTCCCTGGGACAGAGCACAGATACGCAGTATTTT | TRBD1 | TRBV6-5 | few | 15 | TRBJ2-3
CASSFPTGQGNSWEDEQFF | TGTGCCAGCAGTTTCCCGACGGGACAGGGCAACTCCTGGGAGGATGAGCAGTTCTTC | TRBD1 | TRBV28 | few | 19 | TRBJ2-1
CASSVDTGGTQHF | TGTGCCAGCAGCGTAGATACGGGAGGGACCCAGCATTTT | NA | TRBV9 | few | 13 | TRBJ1-5
CACGTVERRNQETQYF | TGTGCCTGCGGGACGGTGGAGCGGAGAAACCAAGAGACCCAGTACTTC | NA | TRBV30 | many | 16 | TRBJ2-5
CASCPGQGMTGELFF | TGTGCCAGCTGCCCGGGACAGGGGATGACCGGGGAGCTGTTTTTT | TRBD1 | TRBV9 | NA | 15 | TRBJ2-2